This TCR beta chain was profiled in a study of shared clonotypes between healthy human individuals (dated by TCRdb to the early 2020s). Regarding the study in general: The cohort included a few men and a couple of women between 18 and 49 years of age. To estimate repertoire size and how much clonotypes are shared between individuals, the study performed deep sequencing of blood TCR repertoires from roughly five healthy adults. Between about 0.85 and 8.9 billion PBMCs per donor were obtained by leukapheresis. For each donor, three plates each were used for CD4 naive and CD4 memory, two plates were used for CD8 naive, and one plate was used for CD8 memory. To increase sequencing depth and limit assay-specific biases, different laboratories used diverse techniques to prepare libraries and sequence TCR repertoires. Points the paper makes about the study in general: Pairwise subsampling led to the expectation that sequencing depth would affect the degree of clonotype sharing among donors. Sampling was restricted to blood, and TCR repertoires in tissues likely differ from the TCR repertoires found in blood. Larger estimated clonotype richness was generally found for naive subsets than for memory subsets. Compared with non-shared clonotypes, clonotypes shared by all four sorted-subset donors had higher generation probabilities. Incomplete sequencing was indicated by rarefaction of sorted-subset datasets, despite the large sequencing depth. The small number of donors limited the genetic and exposure-history diversity represented. When a few donors were compared, the shared fraction of clonotypes was roughly 4.8% for naive CD4, about 4% for naive CD8, more than 2% for memory CD4, and 0.4% for memory CD8.

As regards this clone: This receptor's antigen is unknown. No base-level quality is on record; no much larger clone is a single base apart.

The donors were healthy, HIV-negative adults who had no recently reported acute infections or vaccinations. Every donor was a Caucasian adult living in Nashville, Tennessee, USA. Magnetic negative selection was used to enrich CD4+ T cells, after which naive cells were positively selected on CD45RA and the negative fraction became the memory subset. Blood was collected by leukapheresis, and PBMCs were isolated by Ficoll-Histopaque density gradient centrifugation and then cryopreserved in liquid nitrogen vapor phase. Purity and quantity of every magnetically sorted T cell population were checked by analytical flow cytometry. Genomic DNA was isolated from each sorted fraction and quantified by UV absorbance on a Nanodrop 2000c. Using the deep immunoSEQ assay, multiplex PCR amplified TCR CDR3 regions from genomic DNA. Extracted genomic DNA from each cell subset was distributed evenly across all wells of several immunoSEQ 96-well plates, and each plate was treated as a replicate. Each replicate PCR for sorted subsets received around 210 ng genomic DNA, equal to about 30,000 T cell genomes. The purified libraries were quantified using a Qubit 3.0 fluorometer, sized with a Bioanalyzer 2100, and then quantified again using the KAPA Library Quantification kit. Each immunoSEQ 96-well plate was sequenced on its own single-read 150-cycle Illumina NextSeq 550 flow cell. The study's processing was this. Because the immunoSEQ output held only junctional sequences and lacked quality scores, the filtering could not match the filtering applied to full-length reads. Sequences were annotated with PyIR, a Python wrapper for IgBLAST v1.9, using IMGT germline references to assign V/J genes and CDR3. Reads were removed for weak V/J assignments (E-value above 1e-6), missing CDR3, stop codons, out-of-frame junctions, or ambiguous translated residues. V3J clonotypes were defined as sequences sharing the same inferred V gene, J gene, and CDR3 amino acid sequence. Percentage overlap between repertoires was computed as shared unique clonotypes divided by the size of the smaller repertoire. Repertoire richness was assessed with RTK rarefaction, the Chao1 estimator, and Recon v2.1 estimates of unobserved clonotypes. Generation probabilities were computed with OLGA for all TCRbeta clonotypes obtained by the gDNA method from a few donors. Held by TCRdb, this immuneACCESS table contains in-frame sequences only and omits some clones. Under half of the omission traces to an unresolved V gene where checked; the cause of the rest is unknown. V and J calls and clone size are those listed in that table; D and trimming were worked out from the DNA. The sample table records more than 2,000,000 clones; more than 80% of these occur just once. In total, the top ten clones hold 0.3% to 0.4% of the sample.

The CDR3 runs 10 amino acids, cysteine and phenylalanine included. Only the CDR3 portion is preserved as DNA: 30 bases, with reading frame beginning at the first base. From a lookup of the germline V gene, CDR1 and CDR2 are SQVTM and ANQGSEA. The germline ends are 2 bases apart after V is trimmed by 5 bases and J by 1 base. Recombination joined TRBV29-1 with TRBJ2-5; no D gene call is confident. The TCR sequence derives from a man in his late teens or twenties in good health. Some clones in this sample may be carry-over from other donors' samples. Sequenced material: naive CD4+ T cells from PBMCs. In light of the paper, this sample's cell subset or site label describes: CD45RA+ positively selected. The CDR3 has the sequence CSVSQETQYF. The DNA sequence is given as TGCAGCGTTTCCCAAGAGACCCAGTACTTC.